The text below deals with one T cell receptor (beta chain). The germline V gene has CDR1 MNHNY and CDR2 SVGAGI (reference sequence). This CDR3 has 16 amino acids. The germline V and J ends were trimmed by 0 bases and 1 base, with 7 bases remaining between them. The data originate from a study of blood T cell repertoires in COVID-19. Looking at the study overall: Material from acute and convalescent COVID-19 was sourced from the United States, Italy and Spain. From T cells, B-cell-depleted T cells, or PBMCs came the material, which was cDNA or gDNA.

How the authors handled the data: Reference gene primer amplification gave estimated nucleated cell counts. This table comes from immunoSEQ multiplex PCR, and its TCRdb copy is limited to in-frame clones, with some not included. V and J calls and clone size come straight from that table; D and trimming were deduced from the DNA. The sample consists of around 60,000 clones, about nine tenths of them appearing once. Sequencing was carried out using peripheral blood. This chain links TRBV6-6 with TRBJ1-6; TRBD1 might be the D (5 bases). The receptor was derived from a woman aged 80 or older with active COVID-19. This chain's CDR3 is CASSYSGGSYNSPLHF. The DNA of the CDR3 is TGTGCCAGCAGTTACTCGGGGGGGTCCTATAATTCACCCCTCCACTTT.